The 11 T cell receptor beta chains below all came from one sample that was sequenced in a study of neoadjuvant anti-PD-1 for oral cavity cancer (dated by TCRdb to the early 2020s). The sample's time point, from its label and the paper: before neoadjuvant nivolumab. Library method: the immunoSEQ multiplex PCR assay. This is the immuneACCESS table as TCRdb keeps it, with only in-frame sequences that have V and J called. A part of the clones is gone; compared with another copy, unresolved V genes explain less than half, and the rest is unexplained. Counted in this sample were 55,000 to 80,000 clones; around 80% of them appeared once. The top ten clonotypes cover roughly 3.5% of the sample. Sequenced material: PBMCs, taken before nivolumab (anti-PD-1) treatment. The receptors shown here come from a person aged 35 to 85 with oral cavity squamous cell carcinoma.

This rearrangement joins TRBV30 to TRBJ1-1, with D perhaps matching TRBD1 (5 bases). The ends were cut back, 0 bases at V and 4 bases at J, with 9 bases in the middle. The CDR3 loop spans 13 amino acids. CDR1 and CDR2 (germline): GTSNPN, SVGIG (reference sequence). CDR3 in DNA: TGTGCCTGGAGTGTCGGGCAGGGCACTGAAGCTTTCTTT. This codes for CAWSVGQGTEAFF.

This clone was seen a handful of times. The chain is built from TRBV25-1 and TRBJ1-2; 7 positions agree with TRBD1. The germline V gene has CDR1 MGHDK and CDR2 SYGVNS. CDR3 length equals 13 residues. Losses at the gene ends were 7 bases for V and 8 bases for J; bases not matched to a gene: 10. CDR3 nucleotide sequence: TGTGCCAGCACCGGGACAGCCTACGGAGGCTACACCTTC. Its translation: CASTGTAYGGYTF.

The CDR3 DNA is TGTGCCAGCAGACCGGGACTAGCGGGGGGTAGGGACCCTTTCTACAATGAGCAGTTCTTC. Translation: CASRPGLAGGRDPFYNEQFF. The V and J genes are TRBV19 and TRBJ2-1, with 15 bases matching TRBD2. There are 20 residues in the CDR3. Germline CDR1 reads LNHDA; CDR2 reads SQIVND (reference sequence). The V segment lost 9 bases and the J segment 3 bases; nucleotides outside the gene matches: 18.

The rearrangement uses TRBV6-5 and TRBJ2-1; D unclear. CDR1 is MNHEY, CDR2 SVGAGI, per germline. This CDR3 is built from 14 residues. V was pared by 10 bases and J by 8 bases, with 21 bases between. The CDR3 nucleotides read TGTGCCACCCCTCTGAGATGGAGCGTCTATGAGCAGTTCTTC. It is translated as CATPLRWSVYEQFF.

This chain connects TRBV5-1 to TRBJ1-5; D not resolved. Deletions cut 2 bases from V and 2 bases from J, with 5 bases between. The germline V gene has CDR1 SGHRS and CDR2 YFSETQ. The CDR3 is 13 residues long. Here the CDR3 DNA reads TGCGCCAGCAGCTTTGAGGGCAATCAGCCCCAGCATTTT. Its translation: CASSFEGNQPQHF.

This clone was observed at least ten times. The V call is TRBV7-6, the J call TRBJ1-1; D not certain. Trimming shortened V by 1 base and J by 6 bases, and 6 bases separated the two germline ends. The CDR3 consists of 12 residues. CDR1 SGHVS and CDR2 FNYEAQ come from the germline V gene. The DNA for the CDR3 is TGTGCCAGCAGCTTAGGGGGTTCTGAAGCTTTCTTT. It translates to CASSLGGSEAFF.

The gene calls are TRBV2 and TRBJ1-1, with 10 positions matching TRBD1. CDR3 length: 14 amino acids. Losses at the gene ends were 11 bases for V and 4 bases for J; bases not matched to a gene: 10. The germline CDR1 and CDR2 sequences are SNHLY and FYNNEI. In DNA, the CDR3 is TGTGCCGACCGGGACAGGGGACTGAGCACTGAAGCTTTCTTT. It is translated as CADRDRGLSTEAFF. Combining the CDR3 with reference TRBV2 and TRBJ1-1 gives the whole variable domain EPEVTQTPSHQVTQMGQEVILRCVPISNHLYFYWYRQILGQKVEFLVSFYNNEISEKSEIFDDQFSVERPDGSNFTLKIRSTKLEDSAMYFCADRDRGLSTEAFFGQGTRLTVV.

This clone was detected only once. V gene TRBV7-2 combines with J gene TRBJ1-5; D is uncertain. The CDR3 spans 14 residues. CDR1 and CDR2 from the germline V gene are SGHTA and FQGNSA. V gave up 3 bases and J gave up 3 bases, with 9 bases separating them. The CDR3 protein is CASSFGTANQPQHF. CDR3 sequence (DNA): TGTGCCAGCAGCTTCGGAACAGCCAATCAGCCCCAGCATTTT.

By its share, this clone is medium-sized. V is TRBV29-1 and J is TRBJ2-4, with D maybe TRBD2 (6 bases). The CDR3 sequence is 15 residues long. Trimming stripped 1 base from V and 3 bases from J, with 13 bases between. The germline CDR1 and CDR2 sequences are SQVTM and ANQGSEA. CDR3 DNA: TGCAGCGTTGAAGTACCGGGAGTTAACAAAAACATTCAGTACTTC. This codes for CSVEVPGVNKNIQYF. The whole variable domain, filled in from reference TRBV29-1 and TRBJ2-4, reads SAVISQKPSRDICQRGTSLTIQCQVDSQVTMMFWYRQQPGQSLTLIATANQGSEATYESGFVIDKFPISRPNLTFSTLTVSNMSPEDSSIYLCSVEVPGVNKNIQYFGAGTRLSVL.

The CDR3 reads CSVQGAAGYEQYF. CDR3 DNA: TGCAGCGTTCAGGGGGCGGCCGGCTACGAGCAGTACTTC. The gene calls are TRBV29-1 and TRBJ2-7; 8 bases fit TRBD1. This CDR3 has 13 residues. V lost 5 bases to trimming and J lost 3 bases; unmatched junction nucleotides: 6. The germline gives CDR1 SQVTM, CDR2 ANQGSEA.

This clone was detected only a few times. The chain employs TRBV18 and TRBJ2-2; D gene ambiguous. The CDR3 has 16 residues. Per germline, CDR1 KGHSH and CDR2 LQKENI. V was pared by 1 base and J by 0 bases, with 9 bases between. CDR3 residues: CASSPQTATNTGELFF. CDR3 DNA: TGTGCCAGCTCACCACAGACCGCGACGAACACCGGGGAGCTGTTTTTT. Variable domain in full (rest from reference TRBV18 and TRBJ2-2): NAGVMQNPRHLVRRRGQEARLRCSPMKGHSHVYWYRQLPEEGLKFMVYLQKENIIDESGMPKERFSAEFPKEGPSILRIQQVVRGDSAAYFCASSPQTATNTGELFFGEGSRLTVL.